This entry is about one T cell receptor beta chain. Its antigen is as yet unknown. This sample was taken from a study of cytomegalovirus exposure and HLA in healthy donors. Study results and caveats: Analysis was carried out at a later point, and it linked a missense DCLRE1C variant to TCR beta V- and J-gene trimming. Overall, roughly 160 TCR beta chains were annotated as cytomegalovirus-associated.

The CDR3 is made up of 18 amino acids. CDR1 and CDR2 from the germline V gene are LNHDA and SQIVND (reference sequence). The J segment lost 4 bases and the V segment lost 3 bases, leaving 17 bases of the junction unmatched. The PCR employed 60 Vbeta primers together with 13 Jbeta primers. Method: immunoSEQ multiplex PCR; TCRdb's copy keeps in-frame clones and lacks some. The table lists tens of thousands of clones, roughly four fifths of them singletons. The sequence derives from a man aged 25 to 45 in good health and CMV-seronegative. The sequencing input was PBMCs. J is TRBJ2-5 and V is TRBV19; 7 nucleotides agree with TRBD1. This CDR3 is CASSIPGSFLRGRETQYF. CDR3 sequence (DNA): TGTGCCAGTAGTATCCCCGGATCGTTCTTGAGGGGGCGAGAGACCCAGTACTTC.